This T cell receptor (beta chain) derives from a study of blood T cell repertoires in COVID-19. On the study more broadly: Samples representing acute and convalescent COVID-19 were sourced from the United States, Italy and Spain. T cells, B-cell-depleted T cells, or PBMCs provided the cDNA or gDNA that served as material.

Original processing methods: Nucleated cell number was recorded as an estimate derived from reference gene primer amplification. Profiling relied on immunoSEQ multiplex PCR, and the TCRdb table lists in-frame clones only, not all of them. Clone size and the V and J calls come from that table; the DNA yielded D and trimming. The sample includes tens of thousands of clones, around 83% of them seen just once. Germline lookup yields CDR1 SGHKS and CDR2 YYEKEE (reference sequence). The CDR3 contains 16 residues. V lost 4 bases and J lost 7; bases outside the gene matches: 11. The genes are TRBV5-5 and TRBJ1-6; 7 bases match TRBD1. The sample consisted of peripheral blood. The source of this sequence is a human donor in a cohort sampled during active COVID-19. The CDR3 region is CASSPLGDSLNSPLHF. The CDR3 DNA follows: TGTGCCAGCAGCCCATTAGGGGACAGCTTAAATTCACCCCTCCACTTT.